This T cell receptor (beta chain) originates from a study of shared clonotypes between healthy human individuals (dated by TCRdb to about 2020). The study in broad terms: The cohort included a few men and a couple of women between 18 and 49 years of age. For each donor, CD4 naive and CD4 memory were each given three plates, CD8 naive was given two plates, and CD8 memory was given one plate. To estimate repertoire size and how much clonotype sharing occurs between individuals, the study deeply sequenced the blood TCR repertoires of five or six healthy adults. Libraries were prepared and TCR repertoires were sequenced by different laboratories using diverse techniques, in order to increase sequencing depth and limit assay-specific biases. Leukapheresis yielded between about 0.85 and 9 billion PBMCs per donor. Results and caveats for the whole study, not just this receptor: Higher generation probabilities were observed for clonotypes shared by all four sorted-subset donors than for non-shared clonotypes. Naive subsets generally had larger estimated clonotype richness than memory subsets did. When a handful of donors were compared, the shared fraction of clonotypes was about 5% for naive CD4, roughly 3.3% for naive CD8, more than 2% for memory CD4, and 0.4% for memory CD8. Because the study included only a small number of donors, the genetic and exposure-history diversity represented was limited. Even with the large sequencing depth, rarefaction of the sorted-subset datasets indicated that sequencing was incomplete. Sampling was restricted to blood, and TCR repertoires in tissue are likely to differ from TCR repertoires in blood. Based on pairwise subsampling, the degree of clonotype sharing among donors was expected to be affected by sequencing depth.

Using the deep immunoSEQ assay, multiplex PCR amplified TCR CDR3 regions from genomic DNA. Extracted genomic DNA from each cell subset was spread evenly across all wells of several immunoSEQ 96-well plates, with each plate serving as a replicate. For sorted subsets, 200 ng of genomic DNA, equivalent to 25,000 to 35,000 T cell genomes, went into each replicate PCR. Purified libraries were measured with a Qubit 3.0 fluorometer, size-checked on a Bioanalyzer 2100, and measured again with the KAPA Library Quantification kit. Each immunoSEQ 96-well plate was sequenced on its own single-read 150-cycle Illumina NextSeq 550 flow cell. In the paper's pipeline: Because the immunoSEQ output included only junctional sequences and no quality scores, the filtering could not be the same as the filtering used for full-length reads. Sequences were annotated with PyIR, a Python wrapper for IgBLAST v1.9, and V/J genes and CDR3 were assigned using IMGT germline references. Reads with weak V/J assignments (E-value above 1e-6), missing CDR3, stop codons, out-of-frame junctions, or ambiguous translated residues were removed. A V3J clonotype was defined by an identical inferred V gene, J gene, and CDR3 amino acid sequence. To compute the percentage overlap between repertoires, the number of shared unique clonotypes was divided by the size of the smaller repertoire. Richness of each repertoire was evaluated using RTK rarefaction, the Chao1 estimator, and Recon v2.1 estimates of unobserved clonotypes. Generation probabilities for all TCRbeta clonotypes obtained by the gDNA method from a handful of donors were computed using OLGA. This is the immuneACCESS table as TCRdb keeps it, with only in-frame sequences that have V and J called. A part of the clones is gone; compared with another copy, unresolved V genes explain less than half, and the rest is unexplained. That table is the source of V, J and clone size, and D and trimming were worked out from the DNA. This sample holds about 1.9 million clones; just under 95% were observed only once. The ten largest clonotypes hold 1.5% to 2% of the sample.

For the CD8 naive samples, CD45RO-negative cells were positively selected for CCR7, yielding a CD45RA+CCR7+ population from which TemRA cells were excluded. The donors were healthy, HIV-negative adults who had no recently reported acute infections or vaccinations. Every donor was a Caucasian adult residing in Nashville, Tennessee, USA. After blood collection by leukapheresis, PBMCs were isolated using Ficoll-Histopaque density gradient centrifugation and then cryopreserved in the vapor phase of liquid nitrogen. Analytical flow cytometry was used to check the purity and quantity of every magnetically sorted T cell population. From each sorted fraction, genomic DNA was isolated and quantified by UV absorbance on a Nanodrop 2000c. V is trimmed back by 7 bases and J by 8 bases, and the junction contains 7 bases that no gene match accounts for. Taken from cysteine to phenylalanine, the CDR3 has 14 residues. CDR3 DNA is the only sequence kept; it has 42 bases, read in frame from the first base.

A word on this clone: Its cognate antigen has yet to be identified. It has no much larger one-base neighbor in the sample; base qualities were not kept.

Sequenced input: naive CD8+ T cells from PBMCs. Explained via the paper, the cell subset or site label denotes: CD45RA+CCR7+. The sequence was collected from a man in his late teens or twenties in good health. Some clones in this sample may be carry-over from other donors' samples. The chain uses TRBV23-1 and TRBJ2-1; TRBD2 agrees with 11 junctional bases. TRBV23-1 is treated as an ORF (open reading frame) with a function not yet certain. The nucleotides are TGCGCCAGCACCCGATCTAGCGGGGGGCATGAGCAGTTCTTC. Its product reads: CASTRSSGGHEQFF.